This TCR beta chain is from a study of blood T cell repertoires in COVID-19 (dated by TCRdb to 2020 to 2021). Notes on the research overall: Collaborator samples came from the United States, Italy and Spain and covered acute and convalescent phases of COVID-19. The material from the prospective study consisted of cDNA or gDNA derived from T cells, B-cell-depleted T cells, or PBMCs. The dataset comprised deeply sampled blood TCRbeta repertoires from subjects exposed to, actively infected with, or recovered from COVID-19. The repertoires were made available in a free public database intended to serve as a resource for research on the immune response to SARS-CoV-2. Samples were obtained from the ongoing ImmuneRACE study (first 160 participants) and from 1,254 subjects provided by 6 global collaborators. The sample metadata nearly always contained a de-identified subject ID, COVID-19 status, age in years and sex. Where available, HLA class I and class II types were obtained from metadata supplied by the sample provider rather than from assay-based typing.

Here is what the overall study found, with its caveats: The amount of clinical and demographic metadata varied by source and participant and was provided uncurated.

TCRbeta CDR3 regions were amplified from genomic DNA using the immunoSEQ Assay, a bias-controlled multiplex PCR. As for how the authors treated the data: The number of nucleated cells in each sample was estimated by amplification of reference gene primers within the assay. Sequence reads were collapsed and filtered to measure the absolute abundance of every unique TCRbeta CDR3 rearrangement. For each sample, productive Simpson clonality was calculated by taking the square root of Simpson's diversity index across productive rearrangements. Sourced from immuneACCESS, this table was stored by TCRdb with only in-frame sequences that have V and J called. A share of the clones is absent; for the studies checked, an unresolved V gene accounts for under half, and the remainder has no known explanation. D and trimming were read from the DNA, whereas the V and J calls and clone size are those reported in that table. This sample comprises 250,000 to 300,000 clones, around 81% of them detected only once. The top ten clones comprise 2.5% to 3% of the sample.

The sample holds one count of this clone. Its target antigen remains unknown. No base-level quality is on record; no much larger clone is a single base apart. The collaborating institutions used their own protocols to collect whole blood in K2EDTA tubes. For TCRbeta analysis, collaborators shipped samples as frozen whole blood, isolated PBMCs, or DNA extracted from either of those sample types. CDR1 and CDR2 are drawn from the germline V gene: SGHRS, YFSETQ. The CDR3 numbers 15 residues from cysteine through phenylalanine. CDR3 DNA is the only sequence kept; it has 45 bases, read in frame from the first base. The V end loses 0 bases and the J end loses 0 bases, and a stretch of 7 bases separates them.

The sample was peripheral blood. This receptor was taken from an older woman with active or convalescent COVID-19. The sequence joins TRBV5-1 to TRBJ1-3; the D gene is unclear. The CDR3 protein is CASSLASFSGNTIYF. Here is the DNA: TGCGCCAGCAGCTTGGCGAGTTTCTCTGGAAACACCATATATTTT.